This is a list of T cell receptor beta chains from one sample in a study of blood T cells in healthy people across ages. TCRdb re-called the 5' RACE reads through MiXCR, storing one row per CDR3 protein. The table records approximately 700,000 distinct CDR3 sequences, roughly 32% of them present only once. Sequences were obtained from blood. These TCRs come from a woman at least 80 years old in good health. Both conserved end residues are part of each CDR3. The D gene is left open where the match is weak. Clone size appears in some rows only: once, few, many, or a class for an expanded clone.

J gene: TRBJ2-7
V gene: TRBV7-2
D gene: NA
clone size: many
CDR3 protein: CASSSGPVGNEQYF
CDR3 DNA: TGTGCCAGCAGCTCAGGGCCAGTTGGGAACGAGCAGTACTTC

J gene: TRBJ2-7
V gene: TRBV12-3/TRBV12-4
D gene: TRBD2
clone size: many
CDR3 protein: CASSLGGFYEQYF
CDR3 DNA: TGTGCCAGCAGTTTGGGGGGGTTCTACGAGCAGTACTTC

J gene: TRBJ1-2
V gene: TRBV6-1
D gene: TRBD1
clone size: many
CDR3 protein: CASSEGTGPNYGYTF
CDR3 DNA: TGTGCCAGCAGTGAAGGGACAGGGCCGAACTATGGCTACACCTTC

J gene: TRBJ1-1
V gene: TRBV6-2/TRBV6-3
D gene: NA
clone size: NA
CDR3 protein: CASSYRLGPEAFF
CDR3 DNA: TGTGCCAGCAGTTACCGCCTCGGACCTGAAGCTTTCTTT

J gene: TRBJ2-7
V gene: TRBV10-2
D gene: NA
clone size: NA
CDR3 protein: CASSYATESSYEQYF
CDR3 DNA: TGCGCCAGCAGTTACGCGACCGAGAGCTCCTACGAGCAGTACTTC

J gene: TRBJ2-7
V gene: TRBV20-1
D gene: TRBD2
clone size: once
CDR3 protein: CSACGEGYEQYF
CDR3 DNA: TGCAGTGCCTGTGGGGAGGGCTACGAGCAGTACTTC

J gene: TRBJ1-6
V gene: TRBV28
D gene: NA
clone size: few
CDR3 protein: CASGRQKYNSPLHF
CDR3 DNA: TGTGCCAGCGGTCGGCAGAAATATAATTCACCCCTCCACTTT

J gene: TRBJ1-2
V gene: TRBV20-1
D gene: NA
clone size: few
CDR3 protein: CSASPTQGGYTF
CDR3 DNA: TGCAGTGCTAGCCCAACCCAGGGTGGCTACACCTTC

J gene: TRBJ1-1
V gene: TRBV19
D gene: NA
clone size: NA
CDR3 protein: CASRQQGGTEAFF
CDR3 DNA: TGTGCCAGTAGGCAGCAGGGAGGCACTGAAGCTTTCTTT

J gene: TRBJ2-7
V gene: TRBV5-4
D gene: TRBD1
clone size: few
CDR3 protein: CASSLAMGQGTYEQYF
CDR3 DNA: TGTGCCAGCAGCTTGGCGATGGGACAGGGTACCTACGAGCAGTACTTC

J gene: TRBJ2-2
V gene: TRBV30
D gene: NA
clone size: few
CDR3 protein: CAWSSRSTGELFF
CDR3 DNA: TGTGCCTGGTCCTCTCGGTCAACCGGGGAGCTGTTTTTT

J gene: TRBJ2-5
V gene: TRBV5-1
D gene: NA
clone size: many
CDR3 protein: CASSLVIGRGETQYF
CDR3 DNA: TGCGCCAGCAGCTTGGTGATAGGGCGAGGGGAGACCCAGTACTTC

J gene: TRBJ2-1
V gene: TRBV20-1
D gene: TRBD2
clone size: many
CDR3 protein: CSARGLAGGLQGSYNEQFF
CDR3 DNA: TGCAGTGCTAGAGGTCTAGCGGGGGGTCTTCAAGGGTCCTACAATGAGCAGTTCTTC

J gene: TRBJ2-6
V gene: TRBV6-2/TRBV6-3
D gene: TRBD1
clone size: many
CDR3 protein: CASRPGGSPSGANVLTF
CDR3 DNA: TGTGCCAGCAGACCAGGGGGCTCCCCCTCTGGGGCCAACGTCCTGACTTTC

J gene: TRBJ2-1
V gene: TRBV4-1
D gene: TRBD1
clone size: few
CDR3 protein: CASSHPTDRGLQNEQFF
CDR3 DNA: TGCGCCAGCAGCCACCCTACGGACAGGGGACTTCAGAATGAGCAGTTCTTC

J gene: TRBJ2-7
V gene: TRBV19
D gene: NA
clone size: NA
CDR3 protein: CASSIILRTGAQYF
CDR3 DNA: TGTGCCAGTAGTATCATCCTCCGGACGGGAGCCCAGTACTTC

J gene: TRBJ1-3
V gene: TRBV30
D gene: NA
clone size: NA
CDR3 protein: CAWSVRTVAGNTIYF
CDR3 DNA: TGTGCCTGGAGTGTCCGGACTGTGGCTGGAAACACCATATATTTT

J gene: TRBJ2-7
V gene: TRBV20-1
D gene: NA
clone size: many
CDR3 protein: CSARAGRRGREQYF
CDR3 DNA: TGCAGTGCTAGAGCCGGTCGACGGGGGCGAGAGCAGTACTTC

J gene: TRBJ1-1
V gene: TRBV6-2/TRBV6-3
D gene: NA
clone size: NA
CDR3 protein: CASIRTARNTGAFF
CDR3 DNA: TGTGCCAGCATTCGGACAGCCCGGAACACTGGAGCTTTCTTT

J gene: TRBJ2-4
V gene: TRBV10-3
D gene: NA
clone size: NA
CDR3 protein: CAIGLPRAIQYF
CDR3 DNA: TGTGCCATCGGCCTCCCCCGGGCCATTCAGTACTTC

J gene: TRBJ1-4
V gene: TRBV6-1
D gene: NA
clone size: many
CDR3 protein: CASSEGGVNEKLFF
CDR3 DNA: TGTGCCAGCAGTGAAGGGGGAGTGAATGAAAAACTGTTTTTT

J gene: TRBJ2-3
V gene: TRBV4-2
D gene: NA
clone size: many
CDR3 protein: CASSPDWGSSTDTQYF
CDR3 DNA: TGTGCCAGCAGCCCTGATTGGGGGTCTAGCACAGATACGCAGTATTTT